This TCR beta chain was captured in a study of PD-1 blockade in classical Hodgkin lymphoma. Study-level information: It was nivolumab at 3 mg/kg, given intravenously every 2 weeks, that patients received.

TCRdb's table, derived via immunoSEQ multiplex PCR, lists solely in-frame clones and lacks some. The sample carries nearly 25,000 clones, approximately 80% recorded once. The CDR3 spans 15 residues. Germline V gives CDR1 SGHDT, CDR2 YYEEEE. The ends were cut back, 1 base at V and 0 bases at J, with 8 bases in the middle. The patients all showed relapse after autologous stem cell transplantation, while their brentuximab vedotin exposure varied. Each best response was a complete response, a partial response or progressive disease. Note on this clone: The antigen remains unidentified.

Overall study results and limits: Still unresolved is the cause of the repertoire differences, which may be disease activity or prior therapy. Complete responders entered with baseline diversity on par with newly diagnosed patients, the results showed.

The J gene is TRBJ2-4, the V gene TRBV5-6, with no clear D. The source was peripheral blood mononuclear cells (PBMCs), collected at baseline. The receptor comes from a human donor with classical Hodgkin lymphoma. CDR3 coding DNA: TGTGCCAGCAGCTTGTTGTTGGTAGCCAAAAACATTCAGTACTTC. Its protein product is CASSLLLVAKNIQYF.